A single sample gave rise to the 18 T cell receptor beta chains below, sequenced in a study of blood T cell repertoires in COVID-19. Generated by immunoSEQ multiplex PCR, the TCRdb table keeps only in-frame clones and is missing some. The sample lists approximately 99,000 clones, 70% to 90% occurring once. Material for sequencing was peripheral blood. Receptors were obtained from a human donor in a cohort sampled during active COVID-19.

Written as DNA, the CDR3 is TGTGCCAGCAGCTTACATGGCGGGGCCAGGGGGAGCCAAGCACCCCAGCATTTT. Protein product: CASSLHGGARGSQAPQHF. The chain couples TRBV7-9 to TRBJ1-5; 7 bases match TRBD1. Trimming cost V 2 bases and J 10 bases; bases outside gene matches: 20. The CDR3 extends over 18 amino acids. Germline V gene sequence: CDR1 SEHNR, CDR2 FQNEAQ (reference sequence). The variable domain in full, completed from reference TRBV7-9 and TRBJ1-5, reads DTGVSQNPRHKITKRGQNVTFRCDPISEHNRLYWYRQTLGQGPEFLTYFQNEAQLEKSRLLSDRFSAERPKGSFSTLEIQRTEQGDSAMYLCASSLHGGARGSQAPQHFGDGTRLSIL.

The V gene is TRBV7-2, the J gene TRBJ2-7; TRBD1 agrees at 8 bases. Germline CDR1 SGHTA, CDR2 FQGNSA. Trimming took 1 base from V and 1 from J; bases not matched to a gene: 9. The CDR3 length is 17 residues. This chain's CDR3 is CASSLGPSDRDSYEQYF. Written as DNA, the CDR3 is TGTGCCAGCAGCTTAGGCCCCTCGGACAGGGATTCCTACGAGCAGTACTTC.

This chain uses TRBV7-2 with TRBJ2-1, with D unresolved. V was clipped by 6 bases and J by 1 base, with 7 bases between them. The CDR3 length is 13 residues. The V gene's germline CDR1 is SGHTA and CDR2 FQGNSA. The CDR3 bases are TGTGCCAGCAGACTCGATTCCTACAATGAGCAGTTCTTC. It specifies CASRLDSYNEQFF.

The V gene is TRBV6-6, the J gene TRBJ2-7; weak D call: TRBD2 (6 bases). This CDR3 is built from 14 residues. V was shortened by 0 bases and J by 7 bases, with 13 bases between the two germline ends. Germline loops: CDR1 MNHNY, CDR2 SVGAGI (reference sequence). The CDR3 reads CASSYSSGAREQYF. DNA of the CDR3: TGTGCCAGCAGTTACTCGTCGGGAGCGAGGGAGCAGTACTTC.

The chain is built from TRBV4-3 and TRBJ2-7; 8 bases line up with TRBD1. V shed 4 bases, J shed 0 bases, and the junction held 2 bases outside the gene matches. The CDR3 consists of 14 residues. The germline gives CDR1 LGHNA, CDR2 YSLEER. The CDR3 region has the DNA TGCGCCAGCAGCCTGGACAGGGACTCCTACGAGCAGTACTTC. Its translation: CASSLDRDSYEQYF.

This chain uses TRBV28 with TRBJ1-5, with D perhaps matching TRBD1 (6 bases). CDR1 is MDHEN, CDR2 SYDVKM, per germline. CDR3 size: 15 residues. V lost 5 bases to trimming and J lost 3 bases, with 14 bases between them. CDR3 DNA sequence: TGTGCCAGCAGTCATCGGGGGGGCCCCAATCAGCCCCAGCATTTT. Its protein product is CASSHRGGPNQPQHF.

V and J are TRBV7-6 and TRBJ2-1, with TRBD2 identical over 7 bases. The J segment lost 7 bases and the V segment lost 4 bases, leaving 13 bases of the junction unmatched. CDR1 and CDR2 (germline): SGHVS, FNYEAQ. The CDR3 has 16 amino acids. The CDR3 sequence: CASSSRRASGMNEQFF. DNA of the CDR3: TGTGCCAGCAGCTCACGCCGGGCTAGCGGCATGAATGAGCAGTTCTTC.

The V gene is TRBV7-9, the J gene TRBJ1-1; TRBD1 matches at 10 bases. Germline V CDR1 and CDR2: SEHNR, FQNEAQ (reference sequence). V was pared by 5 bases and J by 4 bases, with 7 bases of the junction left unmatched. This CDR3 region has 15 residues. The CDR3 nucleotides are TGTGCCAGCAGCCAACGACAGGGGGCGCCCACTGAAGCTTTCTTT. Protein sequence: CASSQRQGAPTEAFF.

This clone was observed once. The rearrangement uses TRBV19 and TRBJ2-5; TRBD1 aligns across 12 bases. CDR3 length: 16 residues. The V gene end was trimmed by 3 bases and the J gene end by 5 bases; junction bases not matched to a gene: 7. Germline loops: CDR1 LNHDA, CDR2 SQIVND (reference sequence). The CDR3 nucleotides read TGTGCCAGTAGTATGGGACAGGGGGCTTCGTCGGAGACCCAGTACTTC. It yields the protein CASSMGQGASSETQYF.

The chain is built from TRBV3-1 (or the pseudogene TRBV3-2) and TRBJ1-2; possibly TRBD1 for D (5 bases). V was shortened by 2 bases and J by 6 bases, with 19 bases between the two germline ends. The CDR3 is 16 residues long. Germline-derived CDR1 and CDR2 are LGHDT and YNNKEL (reference sequence). CDR3 loop: CASSQLFVGVSHGYTF. CDR3 DNA: TGTGCCAGCAGCCAACTGTTCGTAGGGGTCAGTCATGGCTACACCTTC.

The chain has TRBV3-1 (or the pseudogene TRBV3-2) and TRBJ2-1; 7 nucleotides agree with TRBD1. Germline V CDR1 and CDR2: LGHDT, YNNKEL (reference sequence). The V gene end was trimmed by 4 bases and the J gene end by 6 bases; junction bases not matched to a gene: 6. The CDR3 has 14 amino acids. For the CDR3, the DNA is TGTGCCAGCAGCCCGGCGACAGGGCTCAATGAGCAGTTCTTC. It is translated as CASSPATGLNEQFF.

The gene calls are TRBV29-1 and TRBJ2-5; 7 bases match TRBD1. Germline V gene lookup returns CDR1 SQVTM and CDR2 ANQGSEA. The CDR3 is 13 residues long. The trim removed 6 bases at V and 2 bases at J, leaving 6 bases unmatched. CDR3 residues: CSVTVTGQETQYF. The CDR3 DNA follows: TGCAGCGTGACCGTGACAGGGCAAGAGACCCAGTACTTC.

This clone was detected only once. J is TRBJ1-1 and V is TRBV27; D is ambiguous. The germline gives CDR1 MNHEY, CDR2 SMNVEV (reference sequence). V was trimmed by 6 bases and J by 4 bases, leaving 15 bases between them. This CDR3 has 14 amino acids. CDR3 sequence: CASSRVREGTEAFF. CDR3 in DNA: TGTGCCAGCAGCCGGGTCCGCGAGGGCACTGAAGCTTTCTTT.

The V and J genes are TRBV6-5 and TRBJ1-1, with unresolved D. V dropped 3 bases and J dropped 5 bases, with 10 bases sitting between them. Germline V lookup: CDR1 MNHEY, CDR2 SVGAGI. The CDR3 extends over 13 amino acids. CDR3 in amino acids: CASSYYSGTEAFF. DNA of the CDR3: TGTGCCAGCAGTTATTATTCGGGGACTGAAGCTTTCTTT.

This clone was counted ten times or more. The chain combines TRBV5-8 with TRBJ2-1; TRBD1 aligns across 9 bases. V was pared by 4 bases and J by 6 bases, with 8 bases of the junction left unmatched. Germline V lookup: CDR1 SGHTS, CDR2 YDEGEE. The CDR3 loop spans 15 amino acids. This CDR3 is CASSAAGTGSNEQFF. CDR3 bases: TGTGCCAGCAGCGCAGCCGGGACAGGGTCCAATGAGCAGTTCTTC. Complete variable domain (other parts from reference TRBV5-8 and TRBJ2-1): EAGVTQSPTHLIKTRGQQATLRCSPISGHTSVYWYQQALGLGLQFLLWYDEGEERNRGNFPPRFSGRQFPNYSSELNVNALELEDSALYLCASSAAGTGSNEQFFGPGTRLTVL.

This rearrangement joins TRBV2 to TRBJ2-7, with 13 bases lining up with TRBD2. Germline V gives CDR1 SNHLY, CDR2 FYNNEI. There are 16 residues in the CDR3. J was trimmed by 0 bases and V by 7 bases; bases with no gene match: 6. The DNA for the CDR3 is TGTGCCAGCACAAGGACTAGCGGGAGCAGCTCCTACGAGCAGTACTTC. Translated, it gives CASTRTSGSSSYEQYF.

This clone was counted once. The rearrangement uses TRBV28 and TRBJ1-3; D is unresolved. Germline V gene sequence: CDR1 MDHEN, CDR2 SYDVKM. This CDR3 comprises 17 residues. The V end was cut by 2 bases, the J end by 0 bases, with 14 bases between. The CDR3 loop is CASSLSLMTFSGNTIYF. Here the CDR3 DNA reads TGTGCCAGCAGTTTAAGTCTAATGACATTCTCTGGAAACACCATATATTTT.

The chain links TRBV19 to TRBJ2-7, with D possibly being TRBD2 (5 bases). V lost 4 bases to trimming and J lost 0 bases, with 13 bases between them. This CDR3 is 15 amino acids long. The germline V gene encodes CDR1 LNHDA and CDR2 SQIVND (reference sequence). CDR3 coding DNA: TGTGCCAGTAGTACGGGAATTAGGAGCTCCTACGAGCAGTACTTC. This gives the protein CASSTGIRSSYEQYF.